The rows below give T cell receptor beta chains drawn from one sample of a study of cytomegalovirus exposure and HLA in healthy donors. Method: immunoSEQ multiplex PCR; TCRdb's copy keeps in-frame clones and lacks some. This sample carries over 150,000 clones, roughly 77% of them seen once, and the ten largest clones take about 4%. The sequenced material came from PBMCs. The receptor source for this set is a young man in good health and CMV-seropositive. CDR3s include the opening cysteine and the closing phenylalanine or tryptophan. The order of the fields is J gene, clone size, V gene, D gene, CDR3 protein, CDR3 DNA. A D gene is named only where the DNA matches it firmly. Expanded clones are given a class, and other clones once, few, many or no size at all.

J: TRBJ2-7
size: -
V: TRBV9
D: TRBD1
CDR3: CASSVGQGTYEQYF
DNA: TGTGCCAGCAGCGTGGGACAGGGTACATATGAGCAGTACTTC

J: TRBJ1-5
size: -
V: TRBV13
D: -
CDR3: CASSHTGKGDNQPQHF
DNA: TGTGCCAGCAGCCATACTGGGAAAGGGGACAATCAGCCCCAGCATTTT

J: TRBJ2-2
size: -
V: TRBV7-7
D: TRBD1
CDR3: CASSLDRVAATGELFF
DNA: TGTGCCAGCAGCCTGGACAGGGTAGCGGCCACCGGGGAGCTGTTTTTT

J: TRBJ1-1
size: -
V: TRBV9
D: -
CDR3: CASSAAGRNTEAFF
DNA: TGTGCCAGCAGCGCCGCGGGGAGGAACACTGAAGCTTTCTTT

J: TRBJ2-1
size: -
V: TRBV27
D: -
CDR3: CASSPDTETYNEQFF
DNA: TGTGCCAGCAGTCCCGACACTGAAACCTACAATGAGCAGTTCTTC

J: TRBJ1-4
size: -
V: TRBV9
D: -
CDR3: CASSERPQSGDEKLFF
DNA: TGTGCCAGCAGCGAGAGGCCTCAGAGCGGGGATGAAAAACTGTTTTTT

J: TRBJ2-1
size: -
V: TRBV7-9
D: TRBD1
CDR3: CASTDRTGFNEQFF
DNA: TGTGCCAGCACGGACAGGACAGGGTTTAATGAGCAGTTCTTC

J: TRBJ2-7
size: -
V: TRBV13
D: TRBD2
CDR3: CASSQGGSGASYEQYF
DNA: TGTGCCAGCAGCCAAGGTGGTAGCGGGGCCTCCTACGAGCAGTACTTC

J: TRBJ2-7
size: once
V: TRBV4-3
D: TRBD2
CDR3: CASSQDGEGDEQYF
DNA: TGCGCCAGCAGCCAAGATGGGGAGGGCGACGAGCAGTACTTC

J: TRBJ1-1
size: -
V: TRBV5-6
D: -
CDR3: CASSLVGATEAFF
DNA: TGTGCCAGCAGCTTGGTGGGGGCCACTGAAGCTTTCTTT

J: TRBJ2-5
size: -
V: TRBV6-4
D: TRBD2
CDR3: CASSGSHAGGLGETQYF
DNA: TGTGCCAGCAGTGGCTCTCATGCGGGGGGGCTCGGGGAGACCCAGTACTTC

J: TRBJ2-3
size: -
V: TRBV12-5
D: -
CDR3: CAVQGRPDTQYF
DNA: TGTGCTGTGCAGGGGCGACCAGATACGCAGTATTTT

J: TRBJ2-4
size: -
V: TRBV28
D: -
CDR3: CASSLKWVEVKNIQYF
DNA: TGTGCCAGCAGTTTAAAGTGGGTCGAGGTTAAAAACATTCAGTACTTC

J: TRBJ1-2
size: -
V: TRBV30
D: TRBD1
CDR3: CAWAGTGGIYGYTF
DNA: TGTGCCTGGGCCGGGACAGGGGGCATCTATGGCTACACCTTC

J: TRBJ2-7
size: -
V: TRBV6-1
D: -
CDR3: CASSEPRGWSYEQYF
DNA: TGTGCCAGCAGTGAACCCAGGGGTTGGTCCTACGAGCAGTACTTC

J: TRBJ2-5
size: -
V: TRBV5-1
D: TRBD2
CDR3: CASSIGTSGLRETQYF
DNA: TGCGCCAGCAGCATTGGGACTAGCGGGCTTCGAGAGACCCAGTACTTC

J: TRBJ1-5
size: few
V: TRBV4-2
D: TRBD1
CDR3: CASSQSGTGGYNQPQHF
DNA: TGTGCCAGCAGCCAATCCGGGACAGGGGGCTATAATCAGCCCCAGCATTTT

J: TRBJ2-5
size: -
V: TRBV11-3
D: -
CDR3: CASSRDIGPGETQYF
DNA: TGTGCCAGCAGCCGGGACATCGGGCCGGGAGAGACCCAGTACTTC

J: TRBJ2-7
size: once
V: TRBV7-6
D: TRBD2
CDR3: CASSLAGGTFSYEQYF
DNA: TGTGCCAGCAGCTTAGCGGGGGGGACCTTCTCCTACGAGCAGTACTTC

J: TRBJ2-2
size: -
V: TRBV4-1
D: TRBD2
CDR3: CASSQRPRLAEGTGELFF
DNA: TGCGCCAGCAGCCAACGTCCCCGACTAGCTGAAGGCACCGGGGAGCTGTTTTTT

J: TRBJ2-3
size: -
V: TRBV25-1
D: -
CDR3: CASSEYILGDSTDTQYF
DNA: TGTGCCAGCAGTGAATATATTCTCGGAGATAGCACAGATACGCAGTATTTT

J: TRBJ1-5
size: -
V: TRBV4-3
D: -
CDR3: CASSQEPSRGPQHF
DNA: TGCGCCAGCAGCCAAGAACCGTCTAGGGGGCCCCAGCATTTT

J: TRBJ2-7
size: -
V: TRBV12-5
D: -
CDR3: CASGLAAGSEQYF
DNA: TGTGCTAGTGGTTTGGCGGCGGGGAGCGAGCAGTACTTC

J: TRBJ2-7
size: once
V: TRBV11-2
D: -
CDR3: CASSLDTETYEQYF
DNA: TGTGCCAGCAGCTTAGATACAGAGACCTACGAGCAGTACTTC

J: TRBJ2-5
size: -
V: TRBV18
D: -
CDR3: CASSPPGEETQYF
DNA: TGTGCCAGCTCACCCCCAGGGGAAGAGACCCAGTACTTC

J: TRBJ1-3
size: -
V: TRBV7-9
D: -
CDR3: CASSDIGNTIYF
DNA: TGTGCCAGCAGCGACATTGGAAACACCATATATTTT

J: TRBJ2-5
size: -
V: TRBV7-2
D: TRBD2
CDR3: CASSLGGWGETQYF
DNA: TGTGCCAGCAGCCTGGGGGGGTGGGGAGAGACCCAGTACTTC

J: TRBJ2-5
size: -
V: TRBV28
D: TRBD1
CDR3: CASNRDSQETQYF
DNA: TGTGCCAGCAACCGGGACAGCCAAGAGACCCAGTACTTC

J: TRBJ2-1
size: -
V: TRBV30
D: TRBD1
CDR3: CAWSVGQGREQFF
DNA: TGTGCCTGGAGTGTGGGACAGGGGCGTGAGCAGTTCTTC

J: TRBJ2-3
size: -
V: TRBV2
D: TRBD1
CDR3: CASSDRQGVIGTDTQYF
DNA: TGTGCCAGCAGTGACAGGCAGGGGGTAATAGGCACAGATACGCAGTATTTT

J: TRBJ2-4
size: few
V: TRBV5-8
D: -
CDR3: CASSTRTLAKNIQYF
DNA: TGTGCCAGCAGCACTCGGACACTAGCCAAAAACATTCAGTACTTC

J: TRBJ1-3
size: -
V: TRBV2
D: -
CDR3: CASSSELAIYF
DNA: TGTGCCAGCAGTTCCGAACTCGCCATATATTTT

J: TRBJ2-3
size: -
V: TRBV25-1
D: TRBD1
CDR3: CASSAGTGGRVDTQYF
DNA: TGTGCCAGCAGTGCCGGGACAGGTGGAAGAGTAGATACGCAGTATTTT

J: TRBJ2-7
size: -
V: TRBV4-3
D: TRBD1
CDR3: CASSQYQNQVGTGAYEQYF
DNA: TGCGCCAGCAGCCAATACCAGAACCAAGTCGGGACAGGAGCCTACGAGCAGTACTTC

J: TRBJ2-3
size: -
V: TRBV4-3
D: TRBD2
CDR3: CASSPGLAAPDTQYF
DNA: TGCGCCAGCAGTCCGGGACTAGCGGCCCCGGATACGCAGTATTTT

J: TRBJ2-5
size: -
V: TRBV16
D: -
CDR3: CASSQLNRAHETQYF
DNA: TGTGCCAGCAGCCAATTGAACAGGGCCCACGAGACCCAGTACTTC

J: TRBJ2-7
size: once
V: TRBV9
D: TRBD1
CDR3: CASSVGQGAFEQYF
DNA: TGTGCCAGCAGCGTAGGACAGGGGGCGTTCGAGCAGTACTTC

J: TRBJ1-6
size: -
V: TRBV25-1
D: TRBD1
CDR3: CASSATGPKSPLHF
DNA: TGTGCCAGCAGTGCGACAGGGCCGAAATCACCCCTCCACTTT

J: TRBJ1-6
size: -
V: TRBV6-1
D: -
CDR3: CAGRQIYNSPLHF
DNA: TGTGCCGGGAGGCAGATCTATAATTCACCCCTCCACTTT

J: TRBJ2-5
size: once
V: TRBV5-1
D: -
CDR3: CASSLEPSRRETQYF
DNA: TGCGCCAGCAGCTTGGAGCCTAGCCGAAGGGAGACCCAGTACTTC

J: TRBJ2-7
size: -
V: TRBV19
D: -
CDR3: CASSGDADTSYEQYF
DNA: TGTGCCAGTAGTGGAGACGCCGATACCTCCTACGAGCAGTACTTC

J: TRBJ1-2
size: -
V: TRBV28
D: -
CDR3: CASRAGGNYGYTF
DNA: TGTGCCAGCAGGGCCGGGGGGAACTATGGCTACACCTTC

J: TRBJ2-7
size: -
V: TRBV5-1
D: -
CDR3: CASSEQGDSLYEQYF
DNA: TGCGCCAGCAGCGAACAGGGAGACTCCTTGTACGAGCAGTACTTC

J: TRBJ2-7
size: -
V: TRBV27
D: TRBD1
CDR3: CASSMTGTGSLEQYF
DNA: TGTGCCAGCTCCATGACCGGGACAGGGTCTCTCGAGCAGTACTTC

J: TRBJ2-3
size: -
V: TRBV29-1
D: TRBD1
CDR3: CSMPDRSTDTQYF
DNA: TGCAGCATGCCGGACAGGAGCACAGATACGCAGTATTTT